The 17 T cell receptor beta chains given below trace back to one sample, sequenced in a study of tumor and adjacent non-tumor tissue in lung cancer. The library came from three nested PCR rounds adapted from ARM-PCR protocols. One entry per CDR3 protein, called by TCRdb with MiXCR from the multiplex PCR reads. The sample contains tens of thousands of distinct CDR3 sequences, less than 70% of which appear only once. No cell sorting was done before RNA was extracted from the tissue. The normal lung tissue was taken more than 3 cm from the tumor edge. The sequenced sample was distant non-tumor lung tissue. The source is a woman in her thirties or forties with non-small cell lung cancer.

As to this clonotype: At one end the junction does not follow the germline gene, possibly because of a read error. V gene TRBV5-4 combines with J gene TRBJ2-5; D is possibly TRBD1 or TRBD2 (6 bases each). The CDR3 contains 16 residues. Germline V lookup: CDR1 SGHNT, CDR2 YYREEE (reference sequence). In DNA, the CDR3 is TGTGCCAGCAGCTTAGGGGGGCCGACCTTTCAAGAGACCCAGTATTTC. This sequence encodes CASSLGGPTFQETQYF.

This clonotype was seen once. The CDR3 end shows no conserved phenylalanine or tryptophan, and so a read error is likely. The DNA is omitted, as the CDR3 cannot be located on it reliably, and the CDR3 follows TCRdb's listing. The chain is built from TRBV11-2 and TRBJ2-5; the D call TRBD2 from the table was never checked on the DNA. Germline V gene data show CDR1 as SGHAT and CDR2 as FQNNGV. The CDR3 region is 16 residues in length, termini included. The CDR3 reads CASSLDLTSGGETRYL.

The chain recombines TRBV28 with TRBJ2-4, with D perhaps assigned TRBD1 or TRBD2 (5 bases each). The germline V gene encodes CDR1 MDHEN and CDR2 SYDVKM. The V and J ends lost 5 bases and 2 bases respectively, with 10 bases between them. The CDR3 has 14 amino acids. This CDR3 is CASSVGDPKNIQYF. CDR3 in DNA: TGTGCCAGCAGTGTCGGGGACCCCAAAAACATTCAGTACTTC.

This chain links TRBV11-2 with TRBJ1-2; TRBD1 aligns across 9 bases. The germline V gene has CDR1 SGHAT and CDR2 FQNNGV. V lost 5 bases, J lost 1 base, and 8 bases stayed unmatched. There are 16 residues in the CDR3. As DNA, the CDR3 is TGTGCCAGCAGCCCAGGGGGGACAGGGAATAACTATGGCTACACCTTC. Residues: CASSPGGTGNNYGYTF. The full variable domain, completed using reference TRBV11-2 and TRBJ1-2, is EAGVAQSPRYKIIEKRQSVAFWCNPISGHATLYWYQQILGQGPKLLIQFQNNGVVDDSQLPKDRFSAERLKGVDSTLKIQPAKLEDSAVYLCASSPGGTGNNYGYTFGSGTRLTVV.

In this sample, this clonotype turned up a few times. This rearrangement joins TRBV11-2 to TRBJ2-1; D is perhaps TRBD1 (6 bases). Germline values: CDR1 SGHAT, CDR2 FQNNGV. The CDR3 has 13 residues. V lost 10 bases to trimming and J lost 8 bases, with 18 bases between them. DNA of the CDR3: TGTGCCAACAACTTAGGTCCAGGGGATGAGCAGTTCTTC. Its translation is CANNLGPGDEQFF.

J is TRBJ2-7 and V is TRBV7-9; D might be TRBD2 (6 bases). Germline lookup yields CDR1 SEHNR and CDR2 FQNEAQ (reference sequence). The germline V and J ends were trimmed by 8 bases and 5 bases, with 13 bases remaining between them. This CDR3 comprises 12 residues. The CDR3 DNA is TGTGCCAGCGACGTGGGAGGCGACGAGCAGTACTTC. Translating it yields CASDVGGDEQYF.

This clonotype was seen just once. This CDR3 fails to terminate in the conserved phenylalanine or tryptophan, so it likely reflects a read error. The chain couples TRBV11-2 to TRBJ2-1; 7 bases fit TRBD2. The germline CDR1 and CDR2 sequences are SGHAT and FQNNGV. With V trimmed by 4 bases and J by 6 bases, 6 bases remained unmatched. The CDR3 covers 14 residues. As DNA, the CDR3 is TGTGCCAGCAGCTGGGCTAGCGGAATCAATGAGCAGTTCCTC. This codes for CASSWASGINEQFL.

Concerning this clonotype: A read error may account for a junction end that differs from germline. V usage is TRBV6-1 and J usage is TRBJ2-3, with a possible D match to TRBD2 (5 bases). The CDR3 is 13 amino acids. CDR1 and CDR2 from the germline V gene are MNHNS and SASEGT. CDR3 sequence (DNA): TGTGTCAGCGGTAGCGAGCGCACAGATACGCAGTGTTTT. Amino acid sequence: CVSGSERTDTQCF.

Note on this clonotype: Its ends do not fully match the called genes, so a read error is possible. This chain links TRBV5-1 with TRBJ2-1; 9 bases map to TRBD2. The CDR3 has 16 residues. Germline loops: CDR1 SGHRS, CDR2 YFSETQ. As DNA, the CDR3 is TGCGCCAGCAGCTTGGCCGTGGCGGGGGGGCCGAGTGAGCAGCTCTTC. Its protein product is CASSLAVAGGPSEQLF.

On this clonotype itself: One end of the junction varies from germline; a read error may be responsible. The chain joins TRBV10-3 to TRBJ2-3; D may be TRBD1 (5 bases). The V gene's germline CDR1 is ENHRY and CDR2 SYGVKD. The CDR3 is 13 amino acids. The DNA of the CDR3 is TGTGCCATCAGTAGACAGAGGCCAGATACGCGGTATTTT. Protein product: CAISRQRPDTRYF.

Points on this clonotype: The junction and the germline gene differ at one end; a read error may be behind it. This chain links TRBV7-9 with TRBJ2-3; 8 bases line up with TRBD2. The CDR3 loop spans 15 amino acids. Germline CDR1 reads SEHNR; CDR2 reads FQNEAQ (reference sequence). The CDR3 reads CTSSNRGGGTDTQYF. The CDR3 DNA sequence: TGTACCAGCTCCAATCGTGGCGGGGGGACAGATACGCAGTATTTT.

This clonotype was picked up a small number of times. Just one base apart from a much larger clone, this may be a read error. V gene TRBV10-2 combines with J gene TRBJ2-3; 8 bases fit TRBD1. Germline-derived CDR1 and CDR2 are WSHSY and SAAADI. The CDR3 length is 15 residues. The CDR3 DNA is TGCACCAGCAGTGTCAGGACAGGGCGCACAGATACGCAGTATTTT. Protein: CTSSVRTGRTDTQYF.

This clonotype occurred a few times. The gene calls are TRBV10-3 and TRBJ1-3; no reliable D call. Trimming shortened V by 5 bases and J by 5 bases, and 7 bases separated the two germline ends. CDR3 size: 12 residues. From germline, CDR1 is ENHRY and CDR2 SYGVKD. CDR3 DNA: TGTGCCATCAGTTATGACCGAAACACCATATATTTT. It specifies CAISYDRNTIYF.

This clonotype was detected ten times or more. The rearrangement uses TRBV7-6 and TRBJ2-7; 11 bases align to TRBD2. Trimming at V came to 4 bases and at J to 0 bases, leaving 5 bases not matched to a gene. CDR1 SGHVS and CDR2 FNYEAQ come from the germline V gene. The CDR3 is 16 amino acids. The CDR3 reads CASSSAGTSGSYEQYF. Here the CDR3 DNA reads TGTGCCAGCAGCTCCGCCGGGACTAGCGGCTCCTACGAGCAGTACTTC.

The chain has TRBV20-1 and TRBJ1-5; D call uncertain. This CDR3 has 18 amino acids. V was pared by 3 bases and J by 2 bases, with 23 bases between. CDR1 and CDR2 (germline): DFQATT, SNEGSKA (reference sequence). The CDR3 loop is CSARSGRTTPLGNQPQHF. In DNA form, the CDR3 reads TGCAGTGCTAGGAGCGGCAGGACTACACCCCTCGGCAATCAGCCCCAGCATTTT.

Note on this clonotype: Mismatch with germline at one junction end may stem from a read error. The V call is TRBV4-1, the J call TRBJ2-1; the match to TRBD2 covers 10 bases. CDR1 is MGHRA, CDR2 YSYEKL, per germline. There are 19 residues in the CDR3. The CDR3, as DNA: TGCACCAGCAGCCATCCGGGATTAGCGGGGGGCCCTCTGCGGAATGAGCAGTTCTTC. As protein: CTSSHPGLAGGPLRNEQFF.

The J gene is TRBJ2-2, the V gene TRBV9; 15 bases are shared with TRBD2. The CDR3 totals 20 residues. Germline V gene lookup returns CDR1 SGDLS and CDR2 YYNGEE. The V gene end was trimmed by 2 bases and the J gene end by 5 bases; junction bases not matched to a gene: 13. Here the CDR3 reads CASSVGLAGGAAGRTGELFF. The CDR3 DNA sequence: TGTGCCAGCAGCGTTGGACTAGCGGGGGGGGCTGCGGGTAGGACCGGGGAGCTGTTTTTT.